This T cell receptor beta chain stems from a study of T cell responses to AZD1222 COVID-19 vaccine. Whole-study results and caveats: Vaccine-related CD4 TCRs covered spike, predominating at 160-218 and 743-854.

The germline CDR1 and CDR2 sequences are LGHDT and YNNKEL (reference sequence). Trimming removed 8 bases at V and 0 bases at J, with 10 bases between. The CDR3 covers 13 residues. Notes on this clone: Its antigen is unknown.

The repertoire was sequenced with immunoSEQ multiplex PCR; TCRdb's copy has only in-frame clones and lacks some. The sample consists of approximately 120,000 clones, roughly 87% of them appearing once. The sample was peripheral blood, taken on day 0 of AZD1222 vaccination. The chain has TRBV3-1 (or the pseudogene TRBV3-2) and TRBJ1-1; D may be TRBD1 (6 bases). The TCR sequence derives from an adult in good health. The CDR3 loop reads CASQRGMNTEAFF. DNA for the CDR3: TGTGCCAGCCAGAGGGGGATGAACACTGAAGCTTTCTTT.